This is a list of T cell receptor beta chains from one sample in a study of blood T cell repertoires in COVID-19. Assay used: immunoSEQ multiplex PCR; TCRdb lists only in-frame clones, some missing. The sample gives some 15,000 clones, 70% to 75% of which show up once; roughly 15% is in the top ten. Sequenced material: peripheral blood. The receptors were gathered from a man in his 60s with acute or convalescent COVID-19. CDR3s include the opening cysteine and the closing phenylalanine or tryptophan. The D gene is left open where the match is weak. Only some rows state a clone size, as once, few, many or a class for expanded clones.

.	TRBV19	TRBJ1-5	TRBD1	CASSPGGVTGGRGQPQHF	TGTGCCAGTAGTCCAGGAGGGGTTACAGGGGGCCGGGGTCAGCCCCAGCATTTT
.	TRBV5-4	TRBJ2-1	.	CASSFGDSYNEQFF	TGTGCCAGCAGCTTCGGGGATTCCTACAATGAGCAGTTCTTC
once	TRBV7-2	TRBJ2-5	.	CASSRGGQETQYF	TGTGCCAGCAGTAGGGGGGGGCAAGAGACCCAGTACTTC
.	TRBV9	TRBJ1-6	TRBD1	CASSGGQGVRSNSPLHF	TGTGCCAGCAGCGGAGGGCAGGGGGTAAGAAGTAATTCACCCCTCCACTTT
.	TRBV20-1	TRBJ1-5	.	CSASSFGNQPQHF	TGCAGTGCTAGTTCCTTTGGCAATCAGCCCCAGCATTTT
.	TRBV11-2	TRBJ2-2	.	CASTPMGRVVAGELFF	TGTGCCAGCACCCCAATGGGCAGGGTGGTCGCCGGGGAGCTGTTTTTT
.	TRBV4-3	TRBJ2-7	.	CASSQDLQGGEQYF	TGCGCCAGCAGCCAAGATCTTCAGGGGGGCGAGCAGTACTTC
.	TRBV20-1	TRBJ2-1	.	CSAREYNEQFF	TGCAGTGCACGGGAGTACAATGAGCAGTTCTTC
.	TRBV29-1	TRBJ2-1	.	CSVVLGATYNEQFF	TGCAGCGTTGTTTTGGGGGCGACCTACAATGAGCAGTTCTTC
.	TRBV6-2/TRBV6-3	TRBJ1-1	.	CASSYRSPGWNTEAFF	TGTGCCAGCAGTTACCGGAGTCCGGGGTGGAACACTGAAGCTTTCTTT
.	TRBV7-9	TRBJ2-7	TRBD2	CASSLGLAGLYEQYF	TGTGCCAGCAGCCTGGGACTAGCGGGGCTCTACGAGCAGTACTTC
.	TRBV21-1	TRBJ1-2	.	CASSTDRGANLNVMRSKYGYTF	TGTGCCAGCAGCACCGACAGGGGCGCCAACCTTAACGTCATGCGGTCAAAGTATGGCTACACCTTC
.	TRBV12-3/TRBV12-4	TRBJ1-1	TRBD1	CASSTLTGTEAFF	TGTGCCAGCAGTACACTGACAGGGACTGAAGCTTTCTTT
medium-sized	TRBV3-1/TRBV3-2	TRBJ2-1	.	CASSRLTSRSYNEQFF	TGTGCCAGCAGCCGTCTAACTAGCCGGTCCTACAATGAGCAGTTCTTC
few	TRBV15	TRBJ1-5	.	CATSRDPGGNQPQHF	TGTGCCACCAGCAGAGACCCAGGGGGCAATCAGCCCCAGCATTTT
.	TRBV6-5	TRBJ1-2	TRBD1	CASSNRGKYGYTF	TGTGCCAGCAGCAACAGGGGGAAGTATGGCTACACCTTC
.	TRBV7-9	TRBJ1-2	.	CASSLAGLLSMGYTF	TGTGCCAGCAGCTTAGCGGGACTGCTAAGTATGGGCTACACCTTC
once	TRBV5-1	TRBJ2-1	TRBD2	CASSLMRGSHNEQFF	TGCGCCAGCAGCCTGATGCGGGGGTCCCACAATGAGCAGTTCTTC
.	TRBV11-2	TRBJ2-7	TRBD2	CASSFSGRREQYF	TGTGCCAGCAGCTTTAGCGGGAGGCGCGAGCAGTACTTC
.	TRBV5-8	TRBJ1-5	TRBD1	CASSFDRGGRTSNQPQHF	TGTGCCAGCAGCTTCGACAGGGGCGGCCGGACGAGCAATCAGCCCCAGCATTTT
.	TRBV11-2	TRBJ2-3	.	CASSFPAARGTDTQYF	TGTGCCAGCAGCTTTCCTGCGGCGAGGGGCACAGATACGCAGTATTTT
.	TRBV7-2	TRBJ1-1	TRBD1	CASSLDRGGGAFF	TGTGCCAGCAGCTTAGACAGGGGTGGAGGGGCTTTCTTT
.	TRBV12-3/TRBV12-4	TRBJ2-5	TRBD2	CASAAGGTQYF	TGTGCCAGCGCAGCGGGGGGGACCCAGTACTTC
.	TRBV9	TRBJ2-3	TRBD2	CASSAGTSSDTQYF	TGTGCCAGCAGCGCAGGGACTAGCTCAGATACGCAGTATTTT
.	TRBV15	TRBJ1-1	TRBD1	CATSRETGRSEAFF	TGTGCCACCAGCAGAGAGACAGGGCGGAGTGAAGCTTTCTTT
.	TRBV30	TRBJ1-5	TRBD1	CACTSGGSQPQHF	TGTGCCTGCACTTCAGGGGGATCCCAGCCCCAGCATTTT
large	TRBV27	TRBJ2-2	TRBD1	CASSFRQGARELFF	TGTGCCAGCAGTTTTCGACAGGGGGCGAGGGAGCTGTTTTTT
few	TRBV11-3	TRBJ2-1	TRBD2	CASSLGKGLAAYNEQFF	TGTGCCAGCAGCTTAGGGAAGGGGCTAGCGGCATACAATGAGCAGTTCTTC
.	TRBV11-2	TRBJ2-5	TRBD2	CASSLDSPYLAGVETQYF	TGTGCCAGCAGCTTAGATAGCCCCTACCTAGCGGGAGTAGAGACCCAGTACTTC
.	TRBV19	TRBJ2-1	TRBD2	CATSGLAGGLGEQFF	TGTGCCACCTCGGGACTAGCGGGGGGGCTCGGTGAGCAGTTCTTC
.	TRBV6-5	TRBJ1-2	.	CASSRGGYGYTF	TGTGCCAGCAGTCGGGGGGGGTATGGCTACACCTTC
few	TRBV30	TRBJ1-6	.	CAWTWAGISDSPLHF	TGTGCCTGGACTTGGGCAGGGATCAGCGATTCACCCCTCCACTTT
once	TRBV5-5	TRBJ1-2	TRBD1	CASSLYGTGGDYGYTF	TGTGCCAGCAGCTTGTACGGGACAGGGGGCGACTATGGCTACACCTTC
.	TRBV2	TRBJ2-7	.	CASSAMGRYEQYF	TGTGCCAGCAGTGCGATGGGGCGATACGAGCAGTACTTC
few	TRBV6-4	TRBJ1-6	.	CATRQSYNSPLHF	TGTGCCACCAGACAGTCCTATAATTCACCCCTCCACTTT
few	TRBV6-4	TRBJ1-2	TRBD1	CASSEGEQGGRTF	TGTGCCAGCAGTGAAGGCGAACAGGGGGGTCGCACCTTC
.	TRBV5-4	TRBJ2-1	TRBD2	CASSLAGGASGRGNEQFF	TGTGCCAGCAGCTTGGCGGGTGGGGCTAGCGGGAGGGGGAATGAGCAGTTCTTC
.	TRBV6-5	TRBJ2-7	TRBD2	CASSYEAGVGVQYF	TGTGCCAGCAGTTACGAAGCGGGAGTAGGGGTGCAGTACTTC
.	TRBV10-3	TRBJ1-5	TRBD1	CAISERNTGEFHQPQHF	TGTGCCATCAGTGAGCGGAACACAGGGGAATTCCATCAGCCCCAGCATTTT
.	TRBV29-1	TRBJ2-1	TRBD2	CSVRTSGGWGEQFF	TGCAGCGTGAGGACTAGCGGGGGGTGGGGTGAGCAGTTCTTC
.	TRBV10-3	TRBJ1-4	.	CAISAQLATNEKLFF	TGTGCCATCAGTGCACAGCTTGCAACTAATGAAAAACTGTTTTTT
.	TRBV25-1	TRBJ2-2	.	CASSPRAGELFF	TGTGCCAGCAGCCCCCGAGCCGGGGAGCTGTTTTTT
.	TRBV18	TRBJ2-7	.	CASSPPNAGPYEQYF	TGTGCCAGCTCACCACCGAACGCAGGGCCCTACGAGCAGTACTTC
.	TRBV5-1	TRBJ2-5	TRBD2	CASSLAASGGRETQYF	TGCGCCAGCAGCTTGGCGGCTAGCGGGGGCCGGGAGACCCAGTACTTC
.	TRBV3-1/TRBV3-2	TRBJ1-1	TRBD1	CASSPRITGANTEAFF	TGTGCCAGCAGCCCAAGAATTACAGGGGCGAACACTGAAGCTTTCTTT
.	TRBV7-9	TRBJ1-2	.	CASSFSGEANYDYTF	TGTGCCAGCAGCTTTTCAGGGGAAGCTAACTATGACTACACCTTC